This T cell receptor beta chain was identified during a study of T cell responses to AZD1222 COVID-19 vaccine. Study-level points and caveats: CD4 TCRs linked to vaccination spanned spike, dominating at 160-218 and 743-854. The peak T cell response came first, and repertoires were sampled only after it. Reports say nearly half of spike-specific TCRs go after unmutated variant regions. Most donors were white British and more were female, and clonal diversity was possibly underestimated.

The CDR3 runs 12 residues. Trimming pared 5 bases from V and 4 bases from J, leaving 6 bases between. Germline V gene data show CDR1 as SEHNR and CDR2 as FQNEAQ (reference sequence). The data were produced by immunoSEQ multiplex PCR, yet TCRdb's version contains in-frame clones alone and is incomplete. The sample carries roughly 200,000 clones, approximately 86% recorded once. Concerning this clone: Its antigen remains unknown.

The receptor was isolated from an adult in good health. This chain joins TRBV7-9 and TRBJ1-3; D remains unclear. The sample here was peripheral blood, taken on day 0 of AZD1222 vaccination. The CDR3 DNA reads as TGTGCCAGCAGCCCGGTGGGAAACACCATATATTTT. It yields the protein CASSPVGNTIYF.